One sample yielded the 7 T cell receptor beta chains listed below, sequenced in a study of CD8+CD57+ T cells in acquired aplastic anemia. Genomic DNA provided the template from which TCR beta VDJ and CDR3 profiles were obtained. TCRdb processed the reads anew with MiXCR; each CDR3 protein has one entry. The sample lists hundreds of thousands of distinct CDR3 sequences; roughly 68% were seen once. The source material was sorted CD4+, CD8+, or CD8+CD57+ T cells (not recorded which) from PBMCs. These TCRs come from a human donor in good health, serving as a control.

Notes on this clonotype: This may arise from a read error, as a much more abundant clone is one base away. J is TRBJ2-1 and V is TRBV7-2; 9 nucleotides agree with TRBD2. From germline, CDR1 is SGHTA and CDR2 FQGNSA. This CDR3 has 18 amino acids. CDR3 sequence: CASSQYRGLAGMYSEQFF. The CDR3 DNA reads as TGCGCCAGCAGCCAATACCGAGGGCTAGCGGGGATGTACAGTGAGCAGTTCTTC.

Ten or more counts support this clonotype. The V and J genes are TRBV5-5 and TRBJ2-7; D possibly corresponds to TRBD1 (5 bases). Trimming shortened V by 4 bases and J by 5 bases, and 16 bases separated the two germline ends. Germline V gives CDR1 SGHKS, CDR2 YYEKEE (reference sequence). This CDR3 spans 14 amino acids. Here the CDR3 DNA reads TGTGCCAGCAGCCCCCCGGAAGGGGTCCACGAGCAGTACTTC. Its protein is CASSPPEGVHEQYF.

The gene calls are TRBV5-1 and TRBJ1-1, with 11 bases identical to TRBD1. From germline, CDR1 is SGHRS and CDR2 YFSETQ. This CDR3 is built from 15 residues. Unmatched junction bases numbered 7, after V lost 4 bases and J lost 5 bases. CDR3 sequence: CASSTPGQGATEAFF. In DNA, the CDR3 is TGCGCCAGCAGCACACCAGGACAGGGGGCTACTGAAGCTTTCTTT.

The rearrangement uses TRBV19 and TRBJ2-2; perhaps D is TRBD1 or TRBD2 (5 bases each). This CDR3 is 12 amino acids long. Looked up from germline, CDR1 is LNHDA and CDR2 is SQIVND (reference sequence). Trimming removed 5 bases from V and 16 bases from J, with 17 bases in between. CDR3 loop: CASSLYAGDQFF. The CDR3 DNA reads TGTGCCAGTAGTTTATACGCCGGGGACCAGTTTTTT. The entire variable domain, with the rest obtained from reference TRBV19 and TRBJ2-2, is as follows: DGGITQSPKYLFRKEGQNVTLSCEQNLNHDAMYWYRQDPGQGLRLIYYSQIVNDFQKGDIAEGYSVSREKKESFPLTVTSAQKNPTAFYLCASSLYAGDQFFGEGSRLTVL.

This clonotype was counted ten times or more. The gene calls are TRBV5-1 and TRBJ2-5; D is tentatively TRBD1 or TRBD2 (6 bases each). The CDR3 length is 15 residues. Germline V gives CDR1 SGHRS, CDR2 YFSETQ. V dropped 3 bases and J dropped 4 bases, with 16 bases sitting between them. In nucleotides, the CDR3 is TGCGCCAGCAGCTGGACCTGGGGGGCCCGAGAGACCCAGTACTTC. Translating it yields CASSWTWGARETQYF.

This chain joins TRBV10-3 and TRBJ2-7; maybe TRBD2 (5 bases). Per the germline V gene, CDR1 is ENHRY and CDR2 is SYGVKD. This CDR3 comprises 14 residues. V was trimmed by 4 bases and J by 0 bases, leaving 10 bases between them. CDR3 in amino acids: CAISAEGSSYEQYF. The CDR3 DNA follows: TGTGCCATCAGTGCCGAGGGAAGCTCCTACGAGCAGTACTTC.

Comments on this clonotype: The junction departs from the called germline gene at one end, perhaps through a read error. The CDR3 region has the DNA TGTGCCAGCAGTTTATCGTCTGGGACAGGCAATGAAAAACTGTCTTTT. This translates into CASSLSSGTGNEKLSF. The gene calls are TRBV7-2 and TRBJ1-4; TRBD1 aligns across 8 bases. There are 16 residues in the CDR3. CDR1 is SGHTA, CDR2 FQGNSA, per germline.